The TCR beta chain described here comes from a study of blood T cell repertoires in COVID-19 (TCRdb year 2020). Notes on the research overall: Collaborator samples came from the United States, Italy and Spain and covered acute and convalescent phases of COVID-19. The material from the prospective study consisted of cDNA or gDNA derived from T cells, B-cell-depleted T cells, or PBMCs. Deeply sampled blood TCRbeta repertoires from subjects exposed to, actively infected with, or recovered from COVID-19 were included in the dataset. A freely available public database, intended as a resource for researchers studying the immune response to SARS-CoV-2, is where the repertoires were released. The samples were drawn from two sources: the first 160 participants of the ongoing ImmuneRACE study, and 1,254 subjects contributed by 6 global collaborators. Sample metadata almost always included a de-identified subject ID, COVID-19 status, age in years and sex. HLA class I and class II types, where available, came from metadata supplied by the sample provider rather than from assay-based typing. The full study reports these points: Clinical and demographic metadata were provided uncurated, with the amount varying by source and participant.

Note on this clone: What antigen it recognizes has not been identified. Base-call qualities are not available, and no considerably larger clone is one nucleotide away.

Unmatched junction bases come to 8, with V trimmed by 6 bases and J by 4 bases. Taken from cysteine to phenylalanine, the CDR3 has 16 residues. Kept here is only the CDR3 DNA, which spans 48 bases and is read in frame from base 1. From a lookup of the germline V gene (reference sequence), CDR1 and CDR2 are SEHNR and FQNEAQ. The immunoSEQ Assay, a bias-controlled multiplex PCR, was used to amplify TCRbeta CDR3 regions from genomic DNA. Per the authors' processing: Nucleated cell counts per sample were estimated from amplification of reference gene primers within the assay. To quantify the absolute abundance of each unique TCRbeta CDR3 rearrangement, sequence reads were collapsed and filtered. Productive Simpson clonality was computed per sample as the square root of Simpson's diversity index over productive rearrangements. As stored in TCRdb, this immuneACCESS dataset retains in-frame rearrangements with V and J assigned. A fraction of the clones does not appear; measured against another copy, unresolved V genes explain less than half of the discrepancy, and the remainder lacks a known reason. The DNA was the basis for D and trimming; V, J and clone size are from that table. This sample gives about 49,000 clones in total; roughly 90% of them show up just once. Of the sample, roughly 13% is held by the ten largest clones.

The collaborating institutions used their own protocols to collect whole blood in K2EDTA tubes. For TCRbeta analysis, collaborators shipped samples in one of three forms: frozen whole blood, isolated PBMCs, or DNA extracted from either of those sample types. The chain joins TRBV7-9 to TRBJ2-2, with 10 junctional bases fitting TRBD2. The receptor was isolated from a man of 80 years or more with acute or convalescent COVID-19. The sequenced sample was peripheral blood. CDR3 loop: CASRYSGGAGTGELFF. The bases read TGTGCCAGCAGATACAGCGGGGGGGCTGGCACCGGGGAGCTGTTTTTT.